The rows below give T cell receptor beta chains drawn from one sample of a study of OX40 agonist ivuxolimab in advanced cancers. The protocol was immunoSEQ multiplex PCR, while the TCRdb copy is restricted to in-frame clones and leaves out a portion. The repertoire holds 65,000 to 90,000 clones, with 82% as singletons. Source: CD4+ or CD8+ T cells sorted from blood, taken in a trial of the OX40 agonist ivuxolimab. These receptors originate from an adult with an advanced solid tumor such as melanoma, head and neck, liver or kidney cancer. Each CDR3 is given with its conserved first and last residue. A D gene is named only where the DNA matches it firmly. Clone size is shown for a subset of rows, as once, few, many or a class of expanded clone.

d_gene	abundance	j_gene	v_gene	CDR3aa	CDR3nt
NA	once	TRBJ1-5	TRBV7-2	CASSLAQDARLGAQHF	TGTGCCAGCAGCTTGGCTCAAGATGCACGGCTAGGGGCCCAGCATTTT
NA	few	TRBJ2-1	TRBV6-7	CASSTPDLSSEQFF	TGTGCCAGCAGTACCCCGGACCTTTCCTCTGAGCAGTTCTTC
NA	NA	TRBJ2-2	TRBV19	CASSQTNGAGELFF	TGTGCCAGTAGCCAAACCAACGGCGCCGGGGAGCTGTTTTTT
NA	NA	TRBJ1-5	TRBV28	CASSLARQPQHF	TGTGCCAGCAGTTTAGCACGGCAGCCCCAGCATTTT
TRBD1	NA	TRBJ2-5	TRBV29-1	CSVTTGYETQYF	TGCAGCGTGACGACAGGGTATGAGACCCAGTACTTC
NA	NA	TRBJ1-6	TRBV5-1	CASSPRLDGSPLHF	TGCGCCAGCAGCCCCCGATTAGATGGTTCACCCCTCCACTTT
NA	NA	TRBJ2-1	TRBV5-4	CASSLQARAGYPPVF	TGTGCCAGCAGCTTACAAGCGCGTGCGGGATATCCACCTGTCTTC
NA	few	TRBJ2-7	TRBV2	CASGTYTYEQYF	TGTGCCAGCGGGACATACACCTACGAGCAGTACTTC
NA	NA	TRBJ1-6	TRBV4-1	CASSQYDGTNALHF	TGCGCCAGCAGCCAATACGACGGAACTAACGCCCTCCACTTT
NA	NA	TRBJ2-2	TRBV4-3	CASSQAESTGELFF	TGCGCCAGCAGCCAAGCAGAGAGCACCGGGGAGCTGTTTTTT
NA	NA	TRBJ1-6	TRBV11-2	CASSLTSSYNSPLHF	TGTGCCAGCAGCTTAACGAGCTCCTATAATTCACCCCTCCACTTT
NA	NA	TRBJ1-3	TRBV2	CASTAIAGSGNTIYF	TGTGCCAGCACAGCAATCGCGGGCTCTGGAAACACCATATATTTT
NA	few	TRBJ1-6	TRBV30	CAWSRRTKLIGPYNSPLHF	TGTGCCTGGAGTAGGAGGACAAAACTAATTGGCCCCTATAATTCACCCCTCCACTTT
NA	NA	TRBJ1-4	TRBV2	CASSGPNEKLFF	TGTGCCAGCAGTGGTCCTAATGAAAAACTGTTTTTT
NA	NA	TRBJ2-4	TRBV18	CASSPGTDPKNIQYF	TGTGCCAGCTCCCCCGGGACGGACCCCAAAAACATTCAGTACTTC
TRBD1	once	TRBJ2-3	TRBV6-1	CASSVPGGTQYF	TGTGCCAGCAGTGTTCCAGGGGGTACGCAGTATTTT
NA	NA	TRBJ2-7	TRBV7-2	CASSLRTPGAYEQYF	TGTGCCAGCAGCTTGAGGACCCCAGGGGCCTACGAGCAGTACTTC